Listed here are 29 T cell receptor beta chains from one sample, sequenced in a study of blood T cell repertoires in COVID-19. Data came from immunoSEQ multiplex PCR; TCRdb stores just in-frame clones and leaves some out. The repertoire holds about 73,000 clones, with approximately 80% as singletons. Material for sequencing was peripheral blood. Receptor source: a woman in her sixties with acute or convalescent COVID-19.

The chain recombines TRBV5-6 with TRBJ1-2; 7 bases are a match to TRBD1. Looked up from germline, CDR1 is SGHDT and CDR2 is YYEEEE. The CDR3 is 14 amino acids. J was trimmed by 4 bases and V by 0 bases; bases with no gene match: 3. The CDR3 DNA follows: TGTGCCAGCAGCTTGGGACAGGGCCCCTATGGCTACACCTTC. Residues: CASSLGQGPYGYTF.

A single count supports this clone. This chain joins TRBV6-5 and TRBJ1-1, with D unresolved. V lost 6 bases and J lost 1, with 9 bases in between. Germline V gives CDR1 MNHEY, CDR2 SVGAGI. The CDR3 runs 13 residues. This CDR3 reads CASRPRGNTEAFF. For the CDR3, the DNA is TGTGCCAGCAGGCCCCGGGGGAACACTGAAGCTTTCTTT.

This clone was picked up a small number of times. This chain joins TRBV25-1 and TRBJ1-1, with D perhaps matching TRBD1 (6 bases). Trimming stripped 5 bases from V and 5 bases from J, with 9 bases between. The germline V gene encodes CDR1 MGHDK and CDR2 SYGVNS. The CDR3 is 12 amino acids. The CDR3 here is CASSHQGTEAFF. CDR3 bases: TGTGCCAGCAGTCATCAGGGGACTGAAGCTTTCTTT.

The chain recombines TRBV19 with TRBJ2-7; D may be TRBD1 (5 bases). The CDR3 is made up of 13 amino acids. CDR1 and CDR2 from the germline V gene are LNHDA and SQIVND (reference sequence). The V end lost 5 bases, the J end lost 4 bases, and 12 bases lay between the germline ends. CDR3 amino acids: CASSWQGRYEQYF. The CDR3 nucleotides are TGTGCCAGTAGTTGGCAGGGTCGGTACGAGCAGTACTTC.

The chain recombines TRBV18 with TRBJ1-3; 9 nucleotides match TRBD1. This CDR3 is built from 16 residues. J lost 1 base, V lost 3 bases, and 4 bases had no gene match. Germline assignment: CDR1 KGHSH and CDR2 LQKENI. CDR3 region: CASSPTGTGSGNTIYF. The CDR3 coding sequence is TGTGCCAGCTCACCCACCGGGACAGGGTCTGGAAACACCATATATTTT. Full variable domain (remainder filled in from reference TRBV18 and TRBJ1-3): NAGVMQNPRHLVRRRGQEARLRCSPMKGHSHVYWYRQLPEEGLKFMVYLQKENIIDESGMPKERFSAEFPKEGPSILRIQQVVRGDSAAYFCASSPTGTGSGNTIYFGEGSWLTVV.

V usage is TRBV29-1 and J usage is TRBJ1-1, with D possibly being TRBD1 (6 bases). The CDR3 length is 14 residues. From germline, CDR1 is SQVTM and CDR2 ANQGSEA. Trimming left V 6 bases short and J 4 bases short, with 18 bases between. DNA for the CDR3: TGCAGCGTCCACAATAAGCGGGGGCCCACTGAAGCTTTCTTT. This sequence encodes CSVHNKRGPTEAFF.

The CDR3 sequence is CASSLDGWRPPNTGELFF. CDR3 nucleotide sequence: TGTGCCAGCAGCTTAGATGGGTGGCGGCCACCGAACACCGGGGAGCTGTTTTTT. The chain employs TRBV11-2 and TRBJ2-2; D remains unclear. V shed 0 bases and J shed 0 bases, with 14 bases lying between them. Germline CDR1 reads SGHAT; CDR2 reads FQNNGV. This CDR3 comprises 18 residues.

J is TRBJ1-4 and V is TRBV5-1, with 9 bases that match TRBD1. The CDR3 totals 14 residues. The V gene's germline CDR1 is SGHRS and CDR2 YFSETQ. V lost 4 bases to trimming and J lost 5 bases; unmatched junction nucleotides: 3. DNA of the CDR3: TGCGCCAGCAGCACGGACAGGGGAAATGAAAAACTGTTTTTT. Translating it yields CASSTDRGNEKLFF.

This clone was seen just once. This chain connects TRBV3-1 (or the pseudogene TRBV3-2) to TRBJ2-3; TRBD2 might be the D (7 bases). The CDR3 runs 15 residues. The V and J ends lost 4 bases and 4 bases respectively, with 15 bases between them. Germline V gives CDR1 LGHDT, CDR2 YNNKEL (reference sequence). This chain's CDR3 is CASSPGGSGADTQYF. The CDR3 region has the DNA TGTGCCAGCAGCCCGGGGGGCAGTGGGGCAGATACGCAGTATTTT.

This sequence joins TRBV5-1 and TRBJ2-3; TRBD2 matches at 15 bases. The junction had 5 bases not matched to a gene; V was cut back by 2 bases and J by 4 bases. The germline V gene encodes CDR1 SGHRS and CDR2 YFSETQ. The CDR3 has 17 amino acids. The CDR3: CASSFGLAGGRADTQYF. CDR3 nucleotides: TGCGCCAGCAGCTTCGGACTAGCGGGAGGGAGGGCAGATACGCAGTATTTT. Full variable domain (remainder filled in from reference TRBV5-1 and TRBJ2-3): KAGVTQTPRYLIKTRGQQVTLSCSPISGHRSVSWYQQTPGQGLQFLFEYFSETQRNKGNFPGRFSGRQFSNSRSEMNVSTLELGDSALYLCASSFGLAGGRADTQYFGPGTRLTVL.

The V and J genes are TRBV19 and TRBJ1-1; TRBD1 matches 7 bases. The CDR3 has 15 residues. Germline V lookup: CDR1 LNHDA, CDR2 SQIVND (reference sequence). V lost 6 bases to trimming and J lost 5 bases; unmatched junction nucleotides: 12. DNA of the CDR3: TGTGCCAGTAGCCGAGAGACAGGGCCAGGGACTGAAGCTTTCTTT. Residues: CASSRETGPGTEAFF.

This chain links TRBV5-5 with TRBJ1-4; 7 nucleotides align to TRBD1. The junction had 5 bases not matched to a gene; V was cut back by 4 bases and J by 8 bases. Germline CDR1 is SGHKS and CDR2 is YYEKEE (reference sequence). This CDR3 spans 13 amino acids. The CDR3 DNA reads TGTGCCAGCAGCGAGGGGGCTTACGAAAAACTGTTTTTT. Translating it yields CASSEGAYEKLFF.

This chain connects TRBV12-3 or TRBV12-4 to TRBJ1-5, with 10 bases aligning to TRBD1. With V trimmed by 6 bases and J by 5 bases, 1 base remained unmatched. The CDR3 loop spans 13 amino acids. The CDR3 spells CASRGTGDQPQHF. CDR3 nucleotides: TGTGCCAGCAGGGGGACAGGGGATCAGCCCCAGCATTTT.

The rearrangement joins TRBV9 to TRBJ2-2; TRBD2 matches 10 bases. The V gene end was trimmed by 4 bases and the J gene end by 5 bases; junction bases not matched to a gene: 14. The CDR3 consists of 18 residues. The germline V gene has CDR1 SGDLS and CDR2 YYNGEE. DNA for the CDR3: TGTGCCAGCAGCCCCATAGCGGGAGGAGCCGCTCATACCGGGGAGCTGTTTTTT. Protein sequence: CASSPIAGGAAHTGELFF.

This rearrangement joins TRBV5-6 to TRBJ1-1; 7 nucleotides agree with TRBD1. This CDR3 has 14 residues. Germline assignment: CDR1 SGHDT and CDR2 YYEEEE. The junction had 6 bases not matched to a gene; V was cut back by 4 bases and J by 3 bases. The CDR3 here is CASSPQGRHTEAFF. CDR3 nucleotide sequence: TGTGCCAGCAGCCCACAGGGGCGGCACACTGAAGCTTTCTTT. Drawing the rest from reference TRBV5-6 and TRBJ1-1, the complete variable domain is DAGVTQSPTHLIKTRGQQVTLRCSPKSGHDTVSWYQQALGQGPQFIFQYYEEEERQRGNFPDRFSGHQFPNYSSELNVNALLLGDSALYLCASSPQGRHTEAFFGQGTRLTVV.

This clone was seen just once. The chain uses TRBV6-6 and TRBJ1-2, with 7 positions matching TRBD1. CDR1 and CDR2 (germline): MNHNY, SVGAGI (reference sequence). The CDR3 length is 16 residues. The V and J ends lost 3 bases and 5 bases, in that order; junction bases with no gene match: 12. The CDR3 region has the DNA TGTGCCAGCAGTTATGAAGGGGGCCTCCGTACTTATGGCTACACCTTC. Protein sequence: CASSYEGGLRTYGYTF.

The rearrangement joins TRBV28 to TRBJ1-3, with D possibly matching TRBD1 (5 bases). Trimming stripped 2 bases from V and 0 bases from J, with 8 bases between. This CDR3 spans 15 amino acids. Germline CDR1 reads MDHEN; CDR2 reads SYDVKM. This chain's CDR3 is CASSLGGSSGNTIYF. DNA of the CDR3: TGTGCCAGCAGTTTAGGGGGGAGCTCTGGAAACACCATATATTTT.

The chain couples TRBV27 to TRBJ1-2, with 9 bases that match TRBD1. This CDR3 is built from 19 residues. Losses at the gene ends were 0 bases for V and 1 base for J; bases not matched to a gene: 12. CDR1 MNHEY and CDR2 SMNVEV come from the germline V gene (reference sequence). Here the CDR3 DNA reads TGTGCCAGCAGTTTATCCTACTCTAGGACAGGGGCTCATAACTATGGCTACACCTTC. It specifies CASSLSYSRTGAHNYGYTF.

This clone was seen only a few times. The V call is TRBV28, the J call TRBJ1-1, with 10 positions matching TRBD1. J was trimmed by 8 bases and V by 6 bases; bases with no gene match: 12. Germline lookup yields CDR1 MDHEN and CDR2 SYDVKM. The CDR3 has 15 amino acids. CDR3 DNA sequence: TGTGCCAGCAGACTACCGGGACAGGGGTACGCAGAAGCTTTCTTT. It specifies CASRLPGQGYAEAFF.

This clone turned up a few times. CDR3 amino acids: CAWSRRDRGFLSPLHF. CDR3 coding DNA: TGTGCCTGGAGTCGCCGGGACAGGGGATTCCTTTCACCCCTCCACTTT. The chain recombines TRBV30 with TRBJ1-6, with 10 bases matching TRBD1. This CDR3 comprises 16 residues. CDR1 and CDR2 (germline): GTSNPN, SVGIG (reference sequence). J gave up 9 bases and V 2 bases, and 10 bases lay outside the gene matches.

The V call is TRBV7-2, the J call TRBJ1-3; a possible D gene is TRBD1 (6 bases). The CDR3 totals 16 residues. V gave up 3 bases and J gave up 4 bases, with 16 bases separating them. The V gene's germline CDR1 is SGHTA and CDR2 FQGNSA. CDR3 nucleotide sequence: TGTGCCAGCAGCTTGGGACAAGCGAGGAAAGGAAACACCATATATTTT. Translation gives CASSLGQARKGNTIYF.

On this clone itself: Distinct nucleotide sequences in the sample also encode this CDR3. The chain couples TRBV2 to TRBJ2-6; possible D gene TRBD1, 6 bases. Trimming left V 4 bases short and J 0 bases short, with 7 bases between. The CDR3 covers 15 residues. Germline V gene sequence: CDR1 SNHLY, CDR2 FYNNEI. The CDR3, as DNA: TGTGCCAGCAGTGTGGGGGCCTCTGGGGCCAACGTCCTGACTTTC. Amino acids: CASSVGASGANVLTF. Complete variable domain (other parts from reference TRBV2 and TRBJ2-6): EPEVTQTPSHQVTQMGQEVILRCVPISNHLYFYWYRQILGQKVEFLVSFYNNEISEKSEIFDDQFSVERPDGSNFTLKIRSTKLEDSAMYFCASSVGASGANVLTFGAGSRLTVL.

V is TRBV5-1 and J is TRBJ2-5; no firm D call. The CDR3 extends over 12 amino acids. The V and J ends lost 1 base and 5 bases respectively, with 6 bases between them. The germline V gene encodes CDR1 SGHRS and CDR2 YFSETQ. The CDR3: CASSLYRETQYF. Written as DNA, the CDR3 is TGCGCCAGCAGCTTGTATCGGGAGACCCAGTACTTC.

The rearrangement links TRBV7-8 to TRBJ2-1; 9 nucleotides match TRBD2. Losses at the gene ends were 5 bases for V and 5 bases for J; bases not matched to a gene: 7. Per the germline V gene, CDR1 is SGHVS and CDR2 is FQNEAQ. The CDR3 spans 15 residues. The CDR3 spells CASSPRLAENNEQFF. The CDR3 coding sequence is TGTGCCAGCAGCCCAAGACTAGCGGAGAACAATGAGCAGTTCTTC.

This chain connects TRBV27 to TRBJ1-1; D remains unclear. CDR3 length: 14 residues. Germline V gene lookup returns CDR1 MNHEY and CDR2 SMNVEV (reference sequence). Between the trimmed V and J ends, which lost 4 bases and 2 bases, there was a span of 11 bases. The CDR3 loop is CASSSRGVNTEAFF. CDR3 nucleotide sequence: TGTGCCAGCAGTTCCCGAGGCGTCAACACTGAAGCTTTCTTT.

V gene TRBV14 combines with J gene TRBJ1-2, with 9 bases lining up with TRBD1. The CDR3 length is 14 residues. Germline CDR1 and CDR2: SGHDN and FVKESK. Losses at the gene ends were 4 bases for V and 2 bases for J; bases not matched to a gene: 2. The CDR3 bases are TGTGCCAGCAGCCCCGGGACAGGGAACTATGGCTACACCTTC. Translated: CASSPGTGNYGYTF.

This chain connects TRBV12-3 or TRBV12-4 to TRBJ1-6; D may be TRBD1 (5 bases). The V and J ends lost 3 bases and 9 bases respectively, with 6 bases between them. The CDR3 runs to 12 residues. The CDR3 reads CASSLQGSPLHF. Here the CDR3 DNA reads TGTGCCAGCAGTTTGCAGGGTTCACCCCTCCACTTT.

The J gene is TRBJ1-1, the V gene TRBV3-1 (or the pseudogene TRBV3-2); a weak D match, TRBD1 (5 bases). The CDR3 has 14 residues. CDR1 and CDR2 (germline): LGHDT, YNNKEL (reference sequence). V was pared by 2 bases and J by 1 base, with 8 bases between. The CDR3 sequence: CASSQMGPNTEAFF. DNA for the CDR3: TGTGCCAGCAGCCAAATGGGGCCGAACACTGAAGCTTTCTTT.

The CDR3 spells CASSRTGGMKAFF. The DNA of the CDR3 is TGTGCCAGCAGCCGAACAGGGGGCATGAAAGCTTTCTTT. This rearrangement joins TRBV3-1 (or the pseudogene TRBV3-2) to TRBJ1-1; 9 bases agree with TRBD1. The CDR3 is 13 amino acids. The germline CDR1 and CDR2 sequences are LGHDT and YNNKEL (reference sequence). The V gene end was trimmed by 4 bases and the J gene end by 9 bases; junction bases not matched to a gene: 6.